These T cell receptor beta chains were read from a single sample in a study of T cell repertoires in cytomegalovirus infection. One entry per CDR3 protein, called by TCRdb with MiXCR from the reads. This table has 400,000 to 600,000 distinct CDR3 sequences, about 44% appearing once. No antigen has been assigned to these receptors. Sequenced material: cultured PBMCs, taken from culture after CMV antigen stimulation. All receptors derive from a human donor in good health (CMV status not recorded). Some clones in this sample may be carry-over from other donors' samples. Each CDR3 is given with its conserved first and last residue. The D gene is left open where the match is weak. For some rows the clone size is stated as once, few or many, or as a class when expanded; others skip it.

TGTGCCAGCAGCTACCAGACAGGGATGCTCTACAATGAGCAGTTCTTC CASSYQTGMLYNEQFF TRBJ2-1 TRBD1 TRBV7-2 .
TGTGCCAGCAGTGGTCCGGAGCTGTTTTTT CASSGPELFF TRBJ2-2 . TRBV12-3/TRBV12-4 .
TGCAGTGCTAGAGAACTAGCGGGTCTACGCTCCTACAATGAGCAGTTCTTC CSARELAGLRSYNEQFF TRBJ2-1 TRBD2 TRBV20-1 .
TGTGCCAGCAGCTTGGGCCCTGGAGCGGGCGCCTACGAGCAGTACTTC CASSLGPGAGAYEQYF TRBJ2-7 . TRBV5-4 few
TGTGCCACCACCCCGGGGAGCCTTTATTGGGGCTATGGCTACACCTTC CATTPGSLYWGYGYTF TRBJ1-2 . TRBV28 few
TGTGCCAGCAGTCCCGGCAGGGGGGATTCACCCCTCCACTTT CASSPGRGDSPLHF TRBJ1-6 TRBD1 TRBV7-9 few
TGCGCCAGCAGCCAAGATATCGCCATAGAAAAACTGTTTTTT CASSQDIAIEKLFF TRBJ1-4 . TRBV4-3 .
TGTGCCAGCAGCTTAGTAGGAGTGGACAGGGACTCTGGAAACACCATATATTTT CASSLVGVDRDSGNTIYF TRBJ1-3 TRBD1 TRBV7-9 few
TGTGCCAGCAGCCGATCCGGGACAGCGAGCTCCTACGAGCAGTACTTC CASSRSGTASSYEQYF TRBJ2-7 TRBD1 TRBV11-2 .
TGTGCCAGCGCAGCGGGAGGGGCCCCCTACGAGCAGTACTTC CASAAGGAPYEQYF TRBJ2-7 TRBD2 TRBV6-6 few
TGTGCCAGCAGTTTCGGGCAAAGACCCTACGAGCAGTACTTC CASSFGQRPYEQYF TRBJ2-7 . TRBV27 few
TGTGCCAGCAGCAGGGTGGGTAATTCACCCCTCCACTTT CASSRVGNSPLHF TRBJ1-6 . TRBV7-6 few
TGTGCCAGCAGCTCAGGCCCGGCAGGCACTGAAGCTTTCTTT CASSSGPAGTEAFF TRBJ1-1 . TRBV7-6 .
TGTGCCAGCAGTGAAGCCCCTGGTAGTGAAAAACTGTTTTTT CASSEAPGSEKLFF TRBJ1-4 . TRBV6-1 .
TGTGCCAGCAGCCAAGATAGCTCGACAGGGAGAAGGGCTTTCTTT CASSQDSSTGRRAFF TRBJ1-1 TRBD1 TRBV4-2 .
TGCAGTGCCATAGACAGGAGCAATGAAAAACTGTTTTTT CSAIDRSNEKLFF TRBJ1-4 . TRBV20-1 .
TGTGCCAGCAGTTACTCGATGTCAGGCCTTGGAAACACTGAAGCTTTCTTT CASSYSMSGLGNTEAFF TRBJ1-1 . TRBV6-6 .
TGTGCCAGCAGCCCACCAGGGGCGTCGCGCACAGATACGCAGTATTTT CASSPPGASRTDTQYF TRBJ2-3 . TRBV7-3 .
TGTGCCAGCAAGGAGGGGGGGCTAGATACGCAGTATTTT CASKEGGLDTQYF TRBJ2-3 . TRBV6-5 .
TGTGCCAGCAGCATGACTTGGACCACCACGGGAAATTCACCCCTCCACTTT CASSMTWTTTGNSPLHF TRBJ1-6 . TRBV7-2 few
TGTGCCAGCAGCAGGGGGGTGCGGCCCTACAATGAGCAGTTCTTC CASSRGVRPYNEQFF TRBJ2-1 . TRBV2 .
TGTGCCAGCAGCTCCAGGGTGGATACGCAGTATTTT CASSSRVDTQYF TRBJ2-3 . TRBV7-8 many
TGTGCCAGTAGTTCCGGTTGGGGCTACACCTTC CASSSGWGYTF TRBJ1-2 . TRBV19 .
TGTGCCAGCAGTAAACGGGCTAACATCGGGACCGGGGAGCTGTTTTTT CASSKRANIGTGELFF TRBJ2-2 . TRBV25-1 few
TGTGCCAGCAGCTCCGACAGGGGGCCTGGAGATACGCAGTATTTT CASSSDRGPGDTQYF TRBJ2-3 TRBD1 TRBV7-9 few
TGTGCCAGCAGGGGAGCGGGGGGTAGCTCCTACAATGAGCAGTTCTTC CASRGAGGSSYNEQFF TRBJ2-1 TRBD2 TRBV6-6 .
TGTGCCAGCAGGCGACTAGCTACGAACACCGGGGAGCTGTTTTTT CASRRLATNTGELFF TRBJ2-2 TRBD2 TRBV2 .
TGCGCCAGCAGCCGACTACTAGCGGGAGCTTCCGAGCAGTACTTC CASSRLLAGASEQYF TRBJ2-7 TRBD2 TRBV4-3 .
TGTGCCAGCAGCTTCGGACTTCTCAATGAGCAGTTCTTC CASSFGLLNEQFF TRBJ2-1 . TRBV7-8 few
TGCAGTGCTAGAGACGCTAGCGGGGAGGGAGCCGGGGAGCTGTTTTTT CSARDASGEGAGELFF TRBJ2-2 TRBD2 TRBV20-1 .
TGTGCCAGCAGCTTTAGTACAGCAAAGGACTACGAGCAGTACTTC CASSFSTAKDYEQYF TRBJ2-7 . TRBV7-6 .
TGTGCCCATGGGGGCTCTGGAAACACCATATATTTT CAHGGSGNTIYF TRBJ1-3 . TRBV10-3 .
TGTGCCAGCAGGGGGACAGGGGTAAACACCATATATTTT CASRGTGVNTIYF TRBJ1-3 TRBD1 TRBV2 .
TGTGCCAGCAACGTGGGGGGCAGGGGCTACACTGAAGCTTTCTTT CASNVGGRGYTEAFF TRBJ1-1 . TRBV3-1 .
TGCAGTGCTAGGACAGGGTTGGGGAACACTGAAGCTTTCTTT CSARTGLGNTEAFF TRBJ1-1 TRBD1 TRBV20-1 .
TGCGCCAGCAGCCAACTCACTCGGAGTACGCAGTATTTT CASSQLTRSTQYF TRBJ2-3 . TRBV4-1 .
TGTGCCAGCAGTAAACAGGGAAGCAATCAGCCCCAGCATTTT CASSKQGSNQPQHF TRBJ1-5 . TRBV6-5 .
TGTGCCACCAGCAGGCCGGGCCCCGGGGGCCCCTACAATGAGCAGTTCTTC CATSRPGPGGPYNEQFF TRBJ2-1 . TRBV15 .
TGTGCCAGCAGGGGGGGCTTTATTGGCTACACCTTC CASRGGFIGYTF TRBJ1-2 . TRBV2 once
TGTGCCAGCAGCTTGGGGGAAGGTCCAGATACGCAGTATTTT CASSLGEGPDTQYF TRBJ2-3 . TRBV5-8 .
TGTGCCAGCAGACCGACAGCGTCCGGAGATACGCAGTATTTT CASRPTASGDTQYF TRBJ2-3 . TRBV12-3/TRBV12-4 .